These 22 T cell receptor beta chains came from one sample sequenced in a study of identical twins. TCRdb used MiXCR to reprocess the 5' RACE reads, holding one entry per CDR3 protein. The sample shows about 530,000 distinct CDR3 sequences, about 15% of them seen only once. This sample was shared with a second study, whose subject was yellow fever vaccine responses in identical twins.

The specimen was CD4+ T cells sorted from blood. These receptors came from a woman between 18 and 30 years old in good health.

This clonotype was detected only a few times. This rearrangement joins TRBV7-2 to TRBJ2-3; no clear D. V was shortened by 5 bases and J by 6 bases, with 9 bases between the two germline ends. The CDR3 extends over 12 amino acids. Germline V lookup: CDR1 SGHTA, CDR2 FQGNSA. The CDR3 bases are TGTGCCAGCAGCGCCCCGTCGGATACGCAGTATTTT. Protein: CASSAPSDTQYF.

This clonotype has at least ten counts. The V and J genes are TRBV29-1 and TRBJ1-1; no clear D gene. V was cut by 4 bases and J by 1 base, with 4 bases left in between. From germline, CDR1 is SQVTM and CDR2 ANQGSEA. This CDR3 has 11 residues. The CDR3 coding sequence is TGCAGCGTTGTCCGGAACACTGAAGCTTTCTTT. Amino acids: CSVVRNTEAFF.

This clonotype was detected ten times or more. This chain uses TRBV11-2 with TRBJ2-1, with 9 bases aligning to TRBD1. V lost 6 bases to trimming and J lost 3 bases; unmatched junction nucleotides: 9. Germline V CDR1 and CDR2: SGHAT, FQNNGV. The length of the CDR3 is 16 residues. CDR3 in DNA: TGTGCCAGCAGTTCGACAGGGGGTGGATTCTACAATGAGCAGTTCTTC. Translated, it gives CASSSTGGGFYNEQFF.

This clonotype has only a few counts. This chain connects TRBV14 to TRBJ2-2; D may be TRBD2 (5 bases). CDR1 SGHDN and CDR2 FVKESK come from the germline V gene. The V end lost 2 bases, the J end lost 0 bases, and 13 bases lay between the germline ends. There are 17 residues in the CDR3. In DNA form, the CDR3 reads TGTGCCAGCAGCCAATCGGGAAACCCAGCGAACACCGGGGAGCTGTTTTTT. Translated: CASSQSGNPANTGELFF.

On this clonotype: Mismatch with germline at one junction end may stem from a read error. V usage is TRBV28 and J usage is TRBJ2-1; 10 nucleotides line up with TRBD2. From germline, CDR1 is MDHEN and CDR2 SYDVKM. This CDR3 contains 15 residues. The CDR3 DNA reads as TGTGCCAGCAGCCAACTAGCGGGAAACTACATTGAGCAGTTCTTC. This translates into CASSQLAGNYIEQFF.

V is TRBV5-4 and J is TRBJ1-1, with 8 bases aligning to TRBD1. Trimming removed 5 bases from V and 2 bases from J; junction bases left unmatched: 5. The germline V gene encodes CDR1 SGHNT and CDR2 YYREEE (reference sequence). There are 14 residues in the CDR3. CDR3 nucleotides: TGTGCCAGCAGTTCGGACAGGGCAAACACTGAAGCTTTCTTT. Encoded protein: CASSSDRANTEAFF.

V gene TRBV27 combines with J gene TRBJ2-7; D call uncertain. This CDR3 has 15 amino acids. V gave up 2 bases and J gave up 1 base, with 12 bases separating them. Germline loops: CDR1 MNHEY, CDR2 SMNVEV (reference sequence). CDR3 in DNA: TGTGCCAGCAGTTTAACCCAAACCCTGTCCTACGAGCAGTACTTC. This encodes CASSLTQTLSYEQYF.

The V call is TRBV3-1, the J call TRBJ2-7, with TRBD2 matching over 14 bases. CDR3 length: 16 amino acids. V was clipped by 3 bases and J by 7 bases; unmatched bases: 8. Germline V gene lookup returns CDR1 LGHDT and CDR2 YNNKEL (reference sequence). The CDR3 DNA reads TGTGCCAGCAGCCATCCACGACTAGCGGGAGGGAGTGAGCAGTACTTC. Translating gives CASSHPRLAGGSEQYF.

The chain couples TRBV11-2 to TRBJ2-2; perhaps TRBD1 as D (6 bases). The CDR3 contains 16 residues. The V gene lost 0 bases and the J gene lost 4 bases, with 12 bases spanning the gap. Per germline, CDR1 SGHAT and CDR2 FQNNGV. The DNA for the CDR3 is TGTGCCAGCAGCTTAGATGGTGGGACACTCACCGGGGAGCTGTTTTTT. Protein product: CASSLDGGTLTGELFF.

This clonotype has just a few counts. The rearrangement joins TRBV28 to TRBJ2-7; tentative D call: TRBD1 (5 bases). The germline CDR1 and CDR2 sequences are MDHEN and SYDVKM. The CDR3 totals 14 residues. The V end lost 1 base, the J end lost 3 bases, and 10 bases lay between the germline ends. The CDR3 sequence: CASSLYHRNYEQYF. The CDR3 DNA is TGTGCCAGCAGTTTATATCACAGGAACTACGAGCAGTACTTC.

This clonotype was observed a few times. This rearrangement joins TRBV7-3 to TRBJ2-1, with 8 positions matching TRBD2. The CDR3 consists of 15 residues. The V and J ends lost 1 base and 9 bases, in that order; junction bases with no gene match: 8. Germline CDR1 reads SGHTA; CDR2 reads FQGTGA. The CDR3 sequence: CASSLMVSGMVEQFF. The DNA of the CDR3 is TGTGCCAGCAGCTTAATGGTTAGCGGGATGGTTGAGCAGTTCTTC. The whole variable domain, filled in from reference TRBV7-3 and TRBJ2-1, reads GAGVSQTPSNKVTEKGKYVELRCDPISGHTALYWYRQSLGQGPEFLIYFQGTGAADDSGLPNDRFFAVRPEGSVSTLKIQRTERGDSAVYLCASSLMVSGMVEQFFGPGTRLTVL.

In this sample, this clonotype turned up many times. The J gene is TRBJ2-1, the V gene TRBV3-1, with a tentative D call TRBD2 (5 bases). Germline CDR1 and CDR2: LGHDT and YNNKEL (reference sequence). CDR3 length: 15 residues. The germline V and J ends were trimmed by 1 base and 9 bases, with 16 bases remaining between them. The CDR3: CASSQVPGKGSEQFF. In nucleotides, the CDR3 is TGTGCCAGCAGCCAAGTTCCCGGGAAAGGATCTGAGCAGTTCTTC.

This chain connects TRBV6-5 to TRBJ2-6; D is undetermined. Per the germline V gene, CDR1 is MNHEY and CDR2 is SVGAGI. V was clipped by 2 bases and J by 0 bases, with 8 bases between them. The CDR3 totals 16 residues. CDR3 sequence reads: CASSYTKSSGANVLTF. Here the CDR3 DNA reads TGTGCCAGCAGTTACACAAAAAGCTCTGGGGCCAACGTCCTGACTTTC.

This chain connects TRBV20-1 to TRBJ2-1; TRBD2 agrees at 12 bases. This CDR3 is 17 amino acids long. Trimming at V came to 3 bases and at J to 8 bases, leaving 14 bases not matched to a gene. Germline V gives CDR1 DFQATT, CDR2 SNEGSKA (reference sequence). This CDR3 reads CSASQPYLAGGIYEQFF. The CDR3 coding sequence is TGCAGTGCTAGCCAGCCCTACCTAGCGGGAGGGATCTATGAGCAGTTCTTC.

The chain links TRBV28 to TRBJ2-7, with TRBD2 identical over 9 bases. V lost 3 bases to trimming and J lost 5 bases; unmatched junction nucleotides: 8. The CDR3 covers 15 residues. Per germline, CDR1 MDHEN and CDR2 SYDVKM. The DNA of the CDR3 is TGTGCCAGCAGTTTCCATGGCGGGAGGGCCCACGAGCAGTACTTC. Its protein product is CASSFHGGRAHEQYF. Full variable domain (rest looked up from reference TRBV28 and TRBJ2-7): DVKVTQSSRYLVKRTGEKVFLECVQDMDHENMFWYRQDPGLGLRLIYFSYDVKMKEKGDIPEGYSVSREKKERFSLILESASTNQTSMYLCASSFHGGRAHEQYFGPGTRLTVT.

This rearrangement joins TRBV5-1 to TRBJ2-7; D may be TRBD1 (5 bases). The CDR3 is 18 residues long. Germline loops: CDR1 SGHRS, CDR2 YFSETQ. Between the trimmed V and J ends, which lost 4 bases and 7 bases, there was a span of 30 bases. The chain's CDR3 is CASSPYFSIQVRLEEQYF. The CDR3 DNA reads as TGCGCCAGCAGCCCATATTTTTCGATACAGGTGCGTTTGGAGGAGCAGTACTTC.

V gene TRBV7-9 combines with J gene TRBJ2-2; 7 bases align to TRBD1. CDR1 is SEHNR and CDR2 is FQNEAQ in the germline V gene (reference sequence). Losses at the gene ends were 2 bases for V and 3 bases for J; bases not matched to a gene: 6. The CDR3 runs to 16 residues. The CDR3 loop reads CASSLTKGADTGELFF. CDR3 DNA: TGTGCCAGCAGCTTAACCAAGGGGGCGGACACCGGGGAGCTGTTTTTT. Full variable domain (missing parts from reference TRBV7-9 and TRBJ2-2): DTGVSQNPRHKITKRGQNVTFRCDPISEHNRLYWYRQTLGQGPEFLTYFQNEAQLEKSRLLSDRFSAERPKGSFSTLEIQRTEQGDSAMYLCASSLTKGADTGELFFGEGSRLTVL.

This clonotype was observed a handful of times. J is TRBJ2-7 and V is TRBV10-3; 8 positions agree with TRBD2. Germline V gene sequence: CDR1 ENHRY, CDR2 SYGVKD. V lost 5 bases and J lost 2; bases outside the gene matches: 8. The CDR3 extends over 15 amino acids. Here the CDR3 DNA reads TGTGCCATCAGTTGGTCACTAGCGGATACCTACGAGCAGTACTTC. Protein product: CAISWSLADTYEQYF.

This clonotype was seen a few times. The chain combines TRBV9 with TRBJ1-2; D is undetermined. CDR3 length equals 13 residues. The V end was cut by 0 bases, the J end by 0 bases, with 3 bases between. The germline gives CDR1 SGDLS, CDR2 YYNGEE. CDR3 residues: CASSVATNYGYTF. CDR3 coding DNA: TGTGCCAGCAGCGTAGCAACTAACTATGGCTACACCTTC. Using reference TRBV9 and TRBJ1-2 for the parts outside the CDR3, the full variable domain is DSGVTQTPKHLITATGQRVTLRCSPRSGDLSVYWYQQSLDQGLQFLIQYYNGEERAKGNILERFSAQQFPDLHSELNLSSLELGDSALYFCASSVATNYGYTFGSGTRLTVV.

This clonotype was seen a few times. The gene calls are TRBV4-1 and TRBJ1-5; D gene unclear. This CDR3 has 15 residues. Trimming cost V 4 bases and J 1 base, with 11 bases left between them. Germline lookup yields CDR1 MGHRA and CDR2 YSYEKL. The DNA for the CDR3 is TGCGCCAGCAGCCCCGTACCTTCGAGCAATCAGCCCCAGCATTTT. It specifies CASSPVPSSNQPQHF.

Here the CDR3 reads CASSLGGGKETQYF. In DNA, the CDR3 is TGTGCCAGCAGCCTAGGGGGGGGGAAGGAGACCCAGTACTTC. V is TRBV6-1 and J is TRBJ2-5; D perhaps matches TRBD2 (7 bases). Germline lookup yields CDR1 MNHNS and CDR2 SASEGT. The CDR3 spans 14 residues. The V end lost 6 bases, the J end lost 5 bases, and 16 bases lay between the germline ends.

V usage is TRBV20-1 and J usage is TRBJ2-7; 10 bases line up with TRBD2. The length of the CDR3 is 14 residues. The ends lost 3 bases at V and 7 bases at J; junction bases unmatched: 9. The germline V gene encodes CDR1 DFQATT and CDR2 SNEGSKA (reference sequence). CDR3 DNA sequence: TGCAGTGCTAGGAGTAGCGGGAGGCGGCTGGAGCAGTACTTC. Translated, it gives CSARSSGRRLEQYF.